This T cell receptor beta chain was identified in a study of graft-versus-host responses after intestinal transplantation. Libraries were prepared by immunoSEQ multiplex PCR; TCRdb keeps only in-frame clonotypes and omits some of them. The data contain about 88,000 clones, roughly nine tenths of them singletons. Germline V CDR1 and CDR2: SGHRS, YFSETQ. V shed 1 base and J shed 1 base, with 8 bases lying between them. The CDR3 is made up of 14 amino acids. On this clone itself: Its antigen is unidentified.

The chain employs TRBV5-1 and TRBJ2-5; tentatively, D is TRBD1 (6 bases). This sequence was found in a human donor who received an intestinal transplant. Sequencing used unstimulated CD4+ T cells sorted from spleen or lymph node cells, obtained before intestinal transplant. The CDR3 sequence: CASSLLTGQETQYF. The CDR3 DNA follows: TGCGCCAGCAGCTTGCTGACAGGCCAAGAGACCCAGTACTTC.